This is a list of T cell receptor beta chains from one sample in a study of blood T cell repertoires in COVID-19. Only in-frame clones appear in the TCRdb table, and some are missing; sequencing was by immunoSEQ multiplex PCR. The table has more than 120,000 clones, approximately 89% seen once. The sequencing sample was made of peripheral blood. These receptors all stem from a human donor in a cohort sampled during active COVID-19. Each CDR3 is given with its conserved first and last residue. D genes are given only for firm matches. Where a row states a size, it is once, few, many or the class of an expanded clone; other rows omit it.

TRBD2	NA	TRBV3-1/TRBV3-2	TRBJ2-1	TGTGCCAGCAGCCAAGGAGCGGGGACCTACAATGAGCAGTTCTTC	CASSQGAGTYNEQFF
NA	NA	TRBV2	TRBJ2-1	TGTGCCAGCAGTGCGCTTAATAGGGGCCGAGGCGATGAGCAGTTCTTC	CASSALNRGRGDEQFF
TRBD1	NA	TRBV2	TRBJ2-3	TGTGCCAGCAGATGGGACAGAAGCACAGATACGCAGTATTTT	CASRWDRSTDTQYF
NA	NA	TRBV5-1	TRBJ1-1	TGCGCCAGCAGCTTGGGATGGCGGGGGACTGAAGCTTTCTTT	CASSLGWRGTEAFF
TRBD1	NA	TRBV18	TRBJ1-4	TGTGCCAGCTCGTACGGCGGGACAGGGGACGAAAAACTGTTTTTT	CASSYGGTGDEKLFF
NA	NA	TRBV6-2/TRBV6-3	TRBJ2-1	TGTGCCAGCAGTTACGCGGACTATCAGGCCAATGAGCAGTTCTTC	CASSYADYQANEQFF
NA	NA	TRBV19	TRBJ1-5	TGTGCCAGTAGGAACAGGTATAGCAATCAGCCCCAGCATTTT	CASRNRYSNQPQHF
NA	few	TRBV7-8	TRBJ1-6	TGTGCCAGCAGCTTAGCACCGAGCTCCTATAATTCACCCCTCCACTTT	CASSLAPSSYNSPLHF
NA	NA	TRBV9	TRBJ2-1	TGTGCCAGCAGCGTAACAGGATCCCACAATGAGCAGTTCTTC	CASSVTGSHNEQFF
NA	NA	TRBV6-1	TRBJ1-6	TGTGCCAGCAGTGAAATTGACAGCTGGTATAATTCACCCCTCCACTTT	CASSEIDSWYNSPLHF
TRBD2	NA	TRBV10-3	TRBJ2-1	TGTGCCATCAGTGATCCCAGCGGGGGGGCCAATGAGCAGTTCTTC	CAISDPSGGANEQFF
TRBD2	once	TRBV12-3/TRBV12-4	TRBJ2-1	TGTGCCAGCATCCCTAGCGGCTACAATGAGCAGTTCTTC	CASIPSGYNEQFF
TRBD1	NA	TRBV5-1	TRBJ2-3	TGCGCCAGCTCCGACAGGGCGGCCACAGATACGCAGTATTTT	CASSDRAATDTQYF
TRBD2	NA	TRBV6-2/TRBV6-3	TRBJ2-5	TGTGCCAGCAGTTACCCTAGCGGGGGGGGAGAGACCCAGTACTTC	CASSYPSGGGETQYF
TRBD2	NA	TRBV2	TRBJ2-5	TGTGCCAGCAGAGCACTAGCGGTGGGGGGGGAGACCCAGTACTTC	CASRALAVGGETQYF
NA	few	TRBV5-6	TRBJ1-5	TGTGCCAGCAGCTTGGCCTTCGAGGGCAATCAGCCCCAGCATTTT	CASSLAFEGNQPQHF
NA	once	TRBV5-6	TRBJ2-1	TGTGCCAGCAGCTACAAGTCTGGTGAGCAGTTCTTC	CASSYKSGEQFF
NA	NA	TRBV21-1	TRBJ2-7	TGTGCCAGCCTTGATCGCGACAGGGGGCCTTGCGAGCAGTACTTC	CASLDRDRGPCEQYF
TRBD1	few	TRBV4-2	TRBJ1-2	TGTGCCAGCAGCCAAGGAGGACAGGAAATAAACTATGGCTACACCTTC	CASSQGGQEINYGYTF
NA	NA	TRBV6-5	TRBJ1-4	TGTGCCAGCAGTACGGACAGCTGGGCTGAAAAACTGTTTTTT	CASSTDSWAEKLFF
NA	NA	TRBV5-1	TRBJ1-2	TGCGCCAGCAGCTTGGGTTCGAGGTATGGCTACACCTTC	CASSLGSRYGYTF
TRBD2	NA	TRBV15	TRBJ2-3	TGTGCCACCAGCAGGCGGGGGAGCACAGATACGCAGTATTTT	CATSRRGSTDTQYF
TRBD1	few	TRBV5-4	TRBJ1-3	TGTGCCAGCAGCCAGGGACAGGACTCTGGAAACACCATATATTTT	CASSQGQDSGNTIYF
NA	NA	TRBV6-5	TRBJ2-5	TGTGCCAGCAGCCGCGGGGGCCCCCAAGAGACCCAGTACTTC	CASSRGGPQETQYF
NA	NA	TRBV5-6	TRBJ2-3	TGTGCCAGCAGCTTGGGGACACCTAACCCCACAGATACGCAGTATTTT	CASSLGTPNPTDTQYF
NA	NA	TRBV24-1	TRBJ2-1	TGTGCCACCAGTGGGGGCCCTGACTCCTACAATGAGCAGTTCTTC	CATSGGPDSYNEQFF
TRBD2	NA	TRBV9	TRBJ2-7	TGTGCCAGCAGCCACAATAGCGGGGAAAGCTCCTACGAGCAGTACTTC	CASSHNSGESSYEQYF
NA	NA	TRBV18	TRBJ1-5	TGTGCCAGCACTTGGGCAGGGAGGGATCAGCCCCAGCATTTT	CASTWAGRDQPQHF
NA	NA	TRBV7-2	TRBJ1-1	TGTGCCAGCAGCTTAGGGGAGGGCCCGGGCACTGAAGCTTTCTTT	CASSLGEGPGTEAFF
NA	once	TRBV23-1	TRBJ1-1	TGCGCCAGCAGTCAATTTGAACAGGAAGCTTTCTTT	CASSQFEQEAFF
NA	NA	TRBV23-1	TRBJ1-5	TGCGCCAGCAGTCAATCAGGAGTAGTAAGCAATCAGCCCCAGCATTTT	CASSQSGVVSNQPQHF
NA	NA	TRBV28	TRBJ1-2	TGTGCCAGCGGGAGGCCCGGGGGGCCCTATGGCTACACCTTC	CASGRPGGPYGYTF
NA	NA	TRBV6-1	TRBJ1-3	TGTGCCAGCAGTGAAGCGTCCGTCGCTGGAAACACCATATATTTT	CASSEASVAGNTIYF
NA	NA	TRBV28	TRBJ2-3	TGTGGTTTGAAGCAAGCTGGCACAGATACGCAGTATTTT	CGLKQAGTDTQYF
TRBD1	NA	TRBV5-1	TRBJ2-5	TGCGCCAGCAGCTTGAGACAGGGGGCCCAAGAGACCCAGTACTTC	CASSLRQGAQETQYF
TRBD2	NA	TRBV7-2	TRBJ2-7	TGTGCCAGCAGTCGGACTAGCGGGGGTCCCTCCTACGAGCAGTACTTC	CASSRTSGGPSYEQYF
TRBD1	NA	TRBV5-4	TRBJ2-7	TGTGCCAGCAGCTTGGGGGACAGCAGCTCCTACGAGCAGTACTTC	CASSLGDSSSYEQYF
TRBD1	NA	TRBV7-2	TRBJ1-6	TGTGCCAGCAGCTTATTCCCCGGGACAGGGAATTCACCCCTCCACTTT	CASSLFPGTGNSPLHF
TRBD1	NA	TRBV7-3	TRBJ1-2	TGTGCCAGCAGCTTAACGCCGGGACAGTCGCATGGCTACACCTTC	CASSLTPGQSHGYTF
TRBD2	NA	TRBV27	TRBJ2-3	TGTGCCAGCAGTTCCTATAGCGGGGGGGCCGCAGATACGCAGTATTTT	CASSSYSGGAADTQYF
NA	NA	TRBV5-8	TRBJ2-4	TGTGCCACCCAGGGACTAGCCAAAAACATTCAGTACTTC	CATQGLAKNIQYF
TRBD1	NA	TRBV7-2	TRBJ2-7	TGTGCCAGCAGCCCTAGGGACAGGGGGCGGGAGCAGTACTTC	CASSPRDRGREQYF
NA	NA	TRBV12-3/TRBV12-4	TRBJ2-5	TGTGCCAGCAGGGACTCGGGGGAGACCCAGTACTTC	CASRDSGETQYF
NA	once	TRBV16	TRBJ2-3	TGTGCCAGCAGCCAATATGTAATTGGAGGGACAGATACGCAGTATTTT	CASSQYVIGGTDTQYF
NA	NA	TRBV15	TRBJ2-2	TGTGCCACCAGCCCAGGGGTTACCACCGGGGAGCTGTTTTTT	CATSPGVTTGELFF
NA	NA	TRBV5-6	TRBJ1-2	TGTGCCAGCAGCGACGGCCCGAGGCGGGGAAACTATGGCTACACCTTC	CASSDGPRRGNYGYTF
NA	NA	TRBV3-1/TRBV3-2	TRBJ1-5	TGTGCCAGCAGCCAACACAACGATCAGCCCCAGCATTTT	CASSQHNDQPQHF
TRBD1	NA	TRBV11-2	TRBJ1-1	TGTGCCAGCAGCTTAAAGGGGGCAGGGTCGTTGGTGGCTTTCTTT	CASSLKGAGSLVAFF
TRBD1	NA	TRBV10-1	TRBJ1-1	TGCGCCAGCAGCCGGACAGGGGGGATGTACACTGAAGCTTTCTTT	CASSRTGGMYTEAFF
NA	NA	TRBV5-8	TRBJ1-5	TGTGCCAGCAGCTTGGACTACAATCAGCCCCAGCATTTT	CASSLDYNQPQHF
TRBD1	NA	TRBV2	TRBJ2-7	TGTGCCAGCAGTGCCGGGACAGGCCGCTACGAGCAGTACTTC	CASSAGTGRYEQYF
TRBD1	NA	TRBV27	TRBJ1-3	TGTGCCAGCAGCTACAGGGGCCCTGGAAACACCATATATTTT	CASSYRGPGNTIYF
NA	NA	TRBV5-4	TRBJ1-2	TGTGCCAGCAGCCCCGCCGGGGGGGTGGTCAACTATGGCTACACCTTC	CASSPAGGVVNYGYTF
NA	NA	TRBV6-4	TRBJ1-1	TGTGCCAGCAGTGATGGCGAGGGGAACACTGAAGCTTTCTTT	CASSDGEGNTEAFF
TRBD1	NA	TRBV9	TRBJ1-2	TGTGCCAGCAGCCCCCGTGGGGACAGCTATGGCTACACCTTC	CASSPRGDSYGYTF
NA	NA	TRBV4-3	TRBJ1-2	TGCGCCAGCAGCCAAGCAAAATCGGTCTATGGCTACACCTTC	CASSQAKSVYGYTF
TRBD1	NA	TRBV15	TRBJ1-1	TGTGCCACCACCCAGGGACAGGGGCTGTACACTGAAGCTTTCTTT	CATTQGQGLYTEAFF